A single sample gave rise to the 30 T cell receptor beta chains below, sequenced in a study of T cells expressing NK-cell markers (dated by TCRdb to 2020 to 2022). Library preparation was by 5' RACE. The sequencer was an Illumina HiSeq 2000. After reprocessing by TCRdb, each CDR3 protein sequence is one entry, and no DNA is given. Per the sample table, the count is roughly 180,000 distinct CDR3 sequences. The ten biggest clones cover 15% to 20% of the sample. Sequencing was done on a sample of blood T cells: a sorted CD56 or NKG2C T cell subset, CD4+ or CD8+ T cells, or bulk PBMC T cells (not recorded which). The source of these receptors is a woman aged 18 to 75 in good health.

This chain connects TRBV13 to TRBJ2-5; TCRdb's assignment of TRBD2 cannot be checked, as there is no DNA. The length of the CDR3 is 15 residues. CDR1 is PRHDT and CDR2 is FYEKMQ in the germline V gene (reference sequence). CDR3 in amino acids: CASSSPGLAGETQYF. Using reference TRBV13 and TRBJ2-5 for the parts outside the CDR3, the full variable domain is AAGVIQSPRHLIKEKRETATLKCYPIPRHDTVYWYQQGPGQDPQFLISFYEKMQSDKGSIPDRFSAQQFSDYHSELNMSSLELGDSALYFCASSSPGLAGETQYFGPGTRLLVL.

V and J are TRBV4-2 and TRBJ2-2; the D call from TCRdb, TRBD1, cannot be confirmed without DNA. Looked up from germline, CDR1 is LGHNA and CDR2 is YNFKEQ. CDR3 size: 16 residues. The CDR3 sequence is CASSQGTGAGTGELFF.

The chain has TRBV2 and TRBJ1-5; TCRdb lists TRBD1, though no DNA is available to test this call. The CDR3 is made up of 15 amino acids. The germline V gene encodes CDR1 SNHLY and CDR2 FYNNEI. The chain's CDR3 is CASSRGQGIYQPQHF.

CDR3 amino acids: CASRPRQGTKNIQYF. The chain is built from TRBV19 and TRBJ2-4; TCRdb names TRBD1, which stays unverified in the absence of DNA. The germline gives CDR1 LNHDA, CDR2 SQIVND (reference sequence). The CDR3 is made up of 15 amino acids.

The chain links TRBV9 to TRBJ2-1; TCRdb calls TRBD2, which cannot be checked without DNA. The CDR3 extends over 17 amino acids. Germline V CDR1 and CDR2: SGDLS, YYNGEE. The CDR3 sequence: CASSVGVSGGPYNEQFF.

The chain combines TRBV13 with TRBJ2-1; TCRdb's D gene call, TRBD1, goes unchecked for lack of DNA. The length of the CDR3 is 19 residues. CDR1 and CDR2 (germline): PRHDT, FYEKMQ (reference sequence). The CDR3 loop is CASSLNIPQQGALYNEQFF. Drawing the rest from reference TRBV13 and TRBJ2-1, the complete variable domain is AAGVIQSPRHLIKEKRETATLKCYPIPRHDTVYWYQQGPGQDPQFLISFYEKMQSDKGSIPDRFSAQQFSDYHSELNMSSLELGDSALYFCASSLNIPQQGALYNEQFFGPGTRLTVL.

This chain uses TRBV9 with TRBJ2-1; the D call from TCRdb, TRBD2, cannot be confirmed without DNA. The CDR3 is 16 amino acids. The germline CDR1 and CDR2 sequences are SGDLS and YYNGEE. The CDR3 reads CASSSTGGTAVNEQFF. The full variable domain, its missing parts supplied by reference TRBV9 and TRBJ2-1, is DSGVTQTPKHLITATGQRVTLRCSPRSGDLSVYWYQQSLDQGLQFLIQYYNGEERAKGNILERFSAQQFPDLHSELNLSSLELGDSALYFCASSSTGGTAVNEQFFGPGTRLTVL.

V gene TRBV5-1 combines with J gene TRBJ2-7; checking the TCRdb D call of TRBD1 is not possible without DNA. Looked up from germline, CDR1 is SGHRS and CDR2 is YFSETQ. The CDR3 runs 14 residues. The CDR3 loop reads CASSFNSEGDEQYF.

The chain uses TRBV7-8 and TRBJ2-3. This CDR3 has 13 amino acids. CDR1 is SGHVS, CDR2 FQNEAQ, per germline. CDR3 in amino acids: CASSVGTQDTQYF.

This chain joins TRBV20-1 and TRBJ1-1. CDR1 DFQATT and CDR2 SNEGSKA come from the germline V gene (reference sequence). The CDR3 spans 13 residues. CDR3 loop: CSARVQEGTEAFF.

The rearrangement joins TRBV5-1 to TRBJ1-2; TCRdb indicates TRBD1, and absent DNA this call remains unverified. Germline assignment: CDR1 SGHRS and CDR2 YFSETQ. The CDR3 runs to 13 residues. This CDR3 is CASSLGQGDGYTF.

V usage is TRBV19 and J usage is TRBJ2-7; TCRdb's D gene call, TRBD1, goes unchecked for lack of DNA. This CDR3 has 15 residues. The germline CDR1 and CDR2 sequences are LNHDA and SQIVND (reference sequence). The CDR3 here is CASSIRLAGAYEQYF. Together with reference TRBV19 and TRBJ2-7, the CDR3 gives the full variable domain: DGGITQSPKYLFRKEGQNVTLSCEQNLNHDAMYWYRQDPGQGLRLIYYSQIVNDFQKGDIAEGYSVSREKKESFPLTVTSAQKNPTAFYLCASSIRLAGAYEQYFGPGTRLTVT.

Here the CDR3 reads CASSFLSRGEQYF. The chain combines TRBV12-3 or TRBV12-4 with TRBJ2-7. The CDR3 sequence is 13 residues long.

The J gene is TRBJ2-1, the V gene TRBV3-1; TCRdb designates TRBD1, a call that cannot be tested without DNA. Germline V gene sequence: CDR1 LGHDT, CDR2 YNNKEL (reference sequence). This CDR3 is 15 amino acids long. The CDR3 sequence is CASSPVSGVYNEQFF.

The V and J genes are TRBV12-3 or TRBV12-4 and TRBJ1-3. The CDR3 contains 12 residues. CDR3 loop: CASSLLGNTIYF.

The rearrangement joins TRBV25-1 to TRBJ2-3; checking the TCRdb D call of TRBD2 is not possible without DNA. This CDR3 spans 15 amino acids. The germline gives CDR1 MGHDK, CDR2 SYGVNS. This CDR3 is CASSVGGLAGGRWYF.

The chain has TRBV24-1 and TRBJ2-1; TCRdb outputs TRBD2, but without DNA this stays unchecked. Germline V gene data show CDR1 as KGHDR and CDR2 as SFDVKD. There are 15 residues in the CDR3. The CDR3 reads CATSDLPSGRYEQFF.

The chain combines TRBV4-1 with TRBJ2-1; TCRdb's D call, TRBD1, is unchecked because there is no DNA. The germline V gene encodes CDR1 MGHRA and CDR2 YSYEKL. The CDR3 sequence is 15 residues long. This chain's CDR3 is CASSQGQGVGNEQFF.

J is TRBJ2-3 and V is TRBV6-1; TCRdb gives TRBD1 as the D gene, but with no DNA this cannot be confirmed. The germline V gene has CDR1 MNHNS and CDR2 SASEGT. The CDR3 is made up of 14 amino acids. CDR3 amino acids: CASRETGGTDTQYF.

The V call is TRBV12-3 or TRBV12-4, the J call TRBJ1-6; the D gene TCRdb calls, TRBD1, cannot be checked with no DNA. The CDR3 is 14 amino acids. The CDR3 sequence: CASSLAGGNSPLHF.

The chain carries TRBV5-8 and TRBJ1-2; TCRdb calls TRBD1, which cannot be checked without DNA. The germline gives CDR1 SGHTS, CDR2 YDEGEE. The CDR3 sequence is 14 residues long. The CDR3 region is CASSWGQVYYGYTF.

The J gene is TRBJ2-5, the V gene TRBV5-1; with no DNA, the TCRdb D assignment of TRBD1 cannot be verified. This CDR3 comprises 15 residues. From germline, CDR1 is SGHRS and CDR2 YFSETQ. This CDR3 is CASSLAWDRGETQYF.

This sequence joins TRBV15 and TRBJ2-2. Germline V CDR1 and CDR2: LNHNV, YYDKDF (reference sequence). CDR3 length: 13 residues. The CDR3: CATSGTSAGELFF. Looking up the rest from reference TRBV15 and TRBJ2-2 gives the full variable domain: DAMVIQNPRYQVTQFGKPVTLSCSQTLNHNVMYWYQQKSSQAPKLLFHYYDKDFNNEADTPDNFQSRRPNTSFCFLDIRSPGLGDTAMYLCATSGTSAGELFFGEGSRLTVL.

The rearrangement uses TRBV9 and TRBJ1-6. CDR3 length: 16 amino acids. The V gene's germline CDR1 is SGDLS and CDR2 YYNGEE. The CDR3 sequence: CASSVGQGMEMSPLHF.

The genes are TRBV6-5 and TRBJ1-5; no DNA is available, so the TRBD1 call from TCRdb remains unchecked. CDR1 is MNHEY and CDR2 is SVGAGI in the germline V gene. The CDR3 length is 15 residues. The CDR3 loop is CASSYSAGSNQPQHF.

J is TRBJ2-3 and V is TRBV30; the TCRdb D gene call, TRBD2, has no DNA to confirm it. The CDR3 has 15 residues. In germline, CDR1 is GTSNPN, CDR2 SVGIG (reference sequence). The CDR3 spells CAWRLSGGAWDTQYF.

This sequence joins TRBV12-3 or TRBV12-4 and TRBJ1-1; TCRdb's assignment of TRBD1 cannot be checked, as there is no DNA. The CDR3 runs 14 residues. CDR3 protein: CASRYRAMNTEAFF.

The rearrangement uses TRBV7-9 and TRBJ2-1; TCRdb picks TRBD2, but there is no DNA to check that call. The CDR3 totals 13 residues. CDR1 SEHNR and CDR2 FQNEAQ come from the germline V gene (reference sequence). This chain's CDR3 is CASSLGGPNEQFF.

V gene TRBV27 combines with J gene TRBJ2-3; TCRdb's D gene call, TRBD1, goes unchecked for lack of DNA. Germline CDR1 and CDR2: MNHEY and SMNVEV (reference sequence). The CDR3 covers 16 residues. The CDR3 protein is CASSLGWGSGTDTQYF.

The chain is built from TRBV30 and TRBJ2-3; TCRdb's D call, TRBD2, is unchecked because there is no DNA. The germline V gene encodes CDR1 GTSNPN and CDR2 SVGIG (reference sequence). The CDR3 covers 16 residues. The CDR3 loop is CAWSVSSGESTDTQYF.